One and the same sample provided the 24 T cell receptor beta chains below, sequenced in a study of cytotoxic CD8 clonotypes in ibrutinib-treated CLL. Only in-frame clones appear in the TCRdb table, and some are missing; sequencing was by immunoSEQ multiplex PCR. This sample has some 140,000 clones, with roughly 90% found just once. The input for sequencing was PBMCs, taken after 12 months of ibrutinib treatment. These TCRs come from a human donor with chronic lymphocytic leukemia.

The chain has TRBV28 and TRBJ1-1; D remains ambiguous. Germline values: CDR1 MDHEN, CDR2 SYDVKM. V was pared by 7 bases and J by 4 bases, with 22 bases between. This CDR3 spans 16 amino acids. CDR3 sequence (DNA): TGTGCCAGCATCTTCCCGAGGGAGGGCCGGGGCACTGAAGCTTTCTTT. This codes for CASIFPREGRGTEAFF.

This sequence joins TRBV29-1 and TRBJ1-1; no definite D call. The germline CDR1 and CDR2 sequences are SQVTM and ANQGSEA. The CDR3 runs 14 residues. Trimming left V 7 bases short and J 1 base short, with 16 bases between. The CDR3 nucleotides read TGCAGCGCCCGAGAAGGGAGCGGGAACACTGAAGCTTTCTTT. It codes for CSAREGSGNTEAFF.

This chain joins TRBV30 and TRBJ1-4; a weak D match, TRBD1 (5 bases). The V gene's germline CDR1 is GTSNPN and CDR2 SVGIG (reference sequence). The V end was cut by 0 bases, the J end by 6 bases, with 17 bases between. The CDR3 has 16 residues. The CDR3 here is CAWSVLLGGQDEKLFF. CDR3 coding DNA: TGTGCCTGGAGTGTCCTGCTCGGGGGTCAGGATGAAAAACTGTTTTTT.

The rearrangement links TRBV18 to TRBJ2-7; 7 bases map to TRBD1. CDR3 length: 15 amino acids. With 3 bases clipped from V and 0 bases from J, the junction kept 5 bases outside the gene matches. Germline-derived CDR1 and CDR2 are KGHSH and LQKENI. The CDR3 is CASSPSRDSSYEQYF. CDR3 DNA: TGTGCCAGCTCACCTTCCCGGGACAGCTCCTACGAGCAGTACTTC.

The V and J genes are TRBV2 and TRBJ2-1, with D perhaps matching TRBD2 (6 bases). Germline CDR1 is SNHLY and CDR2 is FYNNEI. V dropped 6 bases and J dropped 0 bases, with 9 bases sitting between them. The CDR3 length is 14 residues. Here the CDR3 reads CASRAGSSYNEQFF. The DNA of the CDR3 is TGTGCCAGCAGGGCCGGGAGCTCCTACAATGAGCAGTTCTTC. Full variable domain (remainder filled in from reference TRBV2 and TRBJ2-1): EPEVTQTPSHQVTQMGQEVILRCVPISNHLYFYWYRQILGQKVEFLVSFYNNEISEKSEIFDDQFSVERPDGSNFTLKIRSTKLEDSAMYFCASRAGSSYNEQFFGPGTRLTVL.

The CDR3: CASGPGGIDTGELFF. The CDR3 region has the DNA TGTGCCAGCGGCCCTGGGGGGATTGACACCGGGGAGCTGTTTTTT. The rearrangement joins TRBV28 to TRBJ2-2; D is possibly TRBD2 (6 bases). The CDR3 runs 15 residues. The V gene's germline CDR1 is MDHEN and CDR2 SYDVKM. Trimming stripped 8 bases from V and 3 bases from J, with 16 bases between.

The V and J genes are TRBV5-5 and TRBJ2-5; maybe TRBD1 (5 bases). The V end lost 0 bases, the J end lost 0 bases, and 12 bases lay between the germline ends. In germline, CDR1 is SGHKS, CDR2 YYEKEE (reference sequence). This CDR3 contains 16 residues. CDR3 DNA sequence: TGTGCCAGCAGCTTGGAGTCTTCAGGGAACCAAGAGACCCAGTACTTC. It yields the protein CASSLESSGNQETQYF.

The chain has TRBV7-7 and TRBJ2-5; the D call may be TRBD1 or TRBD2 (5 bases each). The CDR3 spans 11 residues. Germline loops: CDR1 SSHAT, CDR2 FNYEAQ (reference sequence). The CDR3 region has the DNA TGTGGAAGTTGGGACGAAGAGACCCAGTACTTC. It translates to CGSWDEETQYF.

This chain connects TRBV29-1 to TRBJ2-5, with D maybe TRBD2 (7 bases). Germline-derived CDR1 and CDR2 are SQVTM and ANQGSEA. The CDR3 is made up of 13 amino acids. V lost 5 bases and J 5 bases, leaving 15 bases between the germline ends. The CDR3 reads CSVQKGGFETQYF. The DNA for the CDR3 is TGCAGCGTTCAAAAGGGGGGGTTCGAGACCCAGTACTTC.

The gene calls are TRBV19 and TRBJ1-5; D call uncertain. The germline gives CDR1 LNHDA, CDR2 SQIVND (reference sequence). This CDR3 has 12 residues. Trimming pared 3 bases from V and 7 bases from J, leaving 7 bases between. CDR3 sequence (DNA): TGTGCCAGTAGTATCTGGGAGCAGCCCCAGCATTTT. This codes for CASSIWEQPQHF.

The CDR3 nucleotides are TGTGCCATCAGAGAGGGACAGGGGTATGGCTACACCTTC. Its translation: CAIREGQGYGYTF. The chain links TRBV10-3 to TRBJ1-2; 10 bases are a match to TRBD1. The CDR3 is 13 amino acids. CDR1 and CDR2 from the germline V gene are ENHRY and SYGVKD. V lost 6 bases to trimming and J lost 5 bases; unmatched junction nucleotides: 3.

The rearrangement uses TRBV9 and TRBJ2-1; tentatively, D is TRBD2 (5 bases). Trimming cost V 0 bases and J 5 bases, with 9 bases left between them. This CDR3 contains 14 residues. Germline V gives CDR1 SGDLS, CDR2 YYNGEE. Here the CDR3 reads CASSVGGGNNEQFF. CDR3 bases: TGTGCCAGCAGCGTAGGAGGAGGTAACAATGAGCAGTTCTTC.

The V gene is TRBV19, the J gene TRBJ2-7; the D gene could be TRBD1 or TRBD2 (5 bases each). This CDR3 is 13 amino acids long. CDR1 and CDR2 from the germline V gene are LNHDA and SQIVND (reference sequence). Trimming removed 11 bases at V and 4 bases at J, with 18 bases between. The CDR3 here is CAAGGRAAYEQYF. In DNA form, the CDR3 reads TGTGCCGCCGGAGGCAGGGCGGCTTACGAGCAGTACTTC.

This clone was observed a single time. This chain joins TRBV6-1 and TRBJ2-3; D is unresolved. The V gene's germline CDR1 is MNHNS and CDR2 SASEGT. V lost 4 bases to trimming and J lost 4 bases, with 3 bases between them. This CDR3 is 11 amino acids long. This chain's CDR3 is CASSASDTQYF. For the CDR3, the DNA is TGTGCCAGCAGTGCGTCAGATACGCAGTATTTT.

The chain combines TRBV28 with TRBJ1-3; D is uncertain. Germline V lookup: CDR1 MDHEN, CDR2 SYDVKM. CDR3 length: 12 amino acids. V lost 8 bases and J 8 bases, leaving 13 bases between the germline ends. Written as DNA, the CDR3 is TGTGCCAGCCATCAGGATACCCACACCATATATTTT. Protein product: CASHQDTHTIYF.

This clone showed up just once. The gene calls are TRBV7-3 and TRBJ2-7, with 7 positions matching TRBD1. Germline V gene data show CDR1 as SGHTA and CDR2 as FQGTGA. The CDR3 consists of 13 residues. V was clipped by 5 bases and J by 8 bases; unmatched bases: 9. The DNA for the CDR3 is TGTGCCAGCAGCGCCAAGACAGGGCCCAAGCAGTACTTC. This encodes CASSAKTGPKQYF. Full variable domain (remainder filled in from reference TRBV7-3 and TRBJ2-7): GAGVSQTPSNKVTEKGKYVELRCDPISGHTALYWYRQSLGQGPEFLIYFQGTGAADDSGLPNDRFFAVRPEGSVSTLKIQRTERGDSAVYLCASSAKTGPKQYFGPGTRLTVT.

Worth noting for this clone: The same CDR3 arises from other DNA sequences in this sample as well. The genes are TRBV5-1 and TRBJ2-1; D is uncertain. The CDR3 spans 14 residues. The germline V gene encodes CDR1 SGHRS and CDR2 YFSETQ. V shed 0 bases and J shed 0 bases, with 4 bases lying between them. Here the CDR3 DNA reads TGCGCCAGCAGCTTGGAAGGCTCCTACAATGAGCAGTTCTTC. This gives the protein CASSLEGSYNEQFF.

The chain is built from TRBV28 and TRBJ2-7; TRBD2 might be the D (5 bases). The V gene's germline CDR1 is MDHEN and CDR2 SYDVKM. V gave up 6 bases and J gave up 2 bases, with 23 bases separating them. This CDR3 has 17 residues. The CDR3 DNA reads as TGTGCCAGCAGCCTGACCGAAGCGGCGGGTGAGGCCTACGAGCAGTACTTC. This translates into CASSLTEAAGEAYEQYF.

The chain uses TRBV18 and TRBJ1-2; D possibly corresponds to TRBD1 (5 bases). The CDR3 is 17 residues long. V was clipped by 6 bases and J by 5 bases, with 25 bases between them. In germline, CDR1 is KGHSH, CDR2 LQKENI. The CDR3 nucleotides read TGTGCCAGCTCCGAAGTGGCAGGGATTACCCGAGCTTATGGCTACACCTTC. Its protein product is CASSEVAGITRAYGYTF.

V usage is TRBV7-3 and J usage is TRBJ1-2; weak D call: TRBD1 (6 bases). Germline assignment: CDR1 SGHTA and CDR2 FQGTGA. Trimming cost V 4 bases and J 8 bases, with 14 bases left between them. This CDR3 has 13 residues. The chain's CDR3 is CASSSAVGGGYTF. The DNA for the CDR3 is TGTGCCAGCAGCTCCGCAGTAGGGGGAGGCTACACCTTC.

The genes are TRBV2 and TRBJ1-5; D uncertain. In germline, CDR1 is SNHLY, CDR2 FYNNEI. Deletions cut 5 bases from V and 2 bases from J, with 10 bases between. This CDR3 comprises 14 residues. The CDR3 region has the DNA TGTGCCAGCAGTTTCGCGCGGGGCAATCAGCCCCAGCATTTT. This sequence encodes CASSFARGNQPQHF.

The chain combines TRBV6-5 with TRBJ2-5; 13 bases are a match to TRBD2. Germline lookup yields CDR1 MNHEY and CDR2 SVGAGI. Losses at the gene ends were 4 bases for V and 4 bases for J; bases not matched to a gene: 6. CDR3 size: 16 residues. This chain's CDR3 is CASSSGLAGEGETQYF. The CDR3 DNA reads TGTGCCAGCAGTTCCGGACTAGCGGGAGAGGGAGAGACCCAGTACTTC.

The J gene is TRBJ2-1, the V gene TRBV5-1; TRBD1 might be the D (6 bases). The V gene's germline CDR1 is SGHRS and CDR2 YFSETQ. The ends were cut back, 3 bases at V and 4 bases at J, with 14 bases in the middle. The CDR3 extends over 15 amino acids. CDR3 sequence: CASSSGTTPYNEQFF. The CDR3 nucleotides read TGCGCCAGCAGCTCCGGGACAACGCCTTACAATGAGCAGTTCTTC.

The V gene is TRBV2, the J gene TRBJ1-4; D uncertain. This CDR3 is built from 13 residues. Trimming took 6 bases from V and 7 from J, leaving 12 bases between them. Germline V gene data show CDR1 as SNHLY and CDR2 as FYNNEI. The CDR3 DNA reads as TGTGCCAGCAGGATGGGAGTTACTGAAAAACTGTTTTTT. Translation: CASRMGVTEKLFF. The full variable domain, completed using reference TRBV2 and TRBJ1-4, is EPEVTQTPSHQVTQMGQEVILRCVPISNHLYFYWYRQILGQKVEFLVSFYNNEISEKSEIFDDQFSVERPDGSNFTLKIRSTKLEDSAMYFCASRMGVTEKLFFGSGTQLSVL.